This T cell receptor beta chain was identified during a study of blood T cell repertoires in COVID-19. Whole-study context: In each case, the material was cDNA or gDNA derived from T cells, B-cell-depleted T cells, or PBMCs.

In the authors' methods: The authors estimated nucleated cell counts from reference gene primer amplification. Assay: immunoSEQ multiplex PCR; the TCRdb copy retains only in-frame clones and omits some. V and J calls and clone size are as listed in that table; D and trimming were resolved from the DNA. The repertoire consists of about 55,000 clones, with approximately 80% occurring once and the leading ten covering 5.5% to 7%. The sample comprised peripheral blood. The TCR comes from a human donor in a cohort sampled during active or convalescent COVID-19.

The CDR3 loop is CASSPGTGLTQHF. The CDR3 bases are TGTGCCAGCAGTCCCGGGACAGGGTTGACCCAGCATTTT. The chain carries TRBV12-3 or TRBV12-4 and TRBJ1-5; TRBD1 agrees at 9 bases. After removal of 5 bases from V and 11 bases from J, the junction contained 7 bases not matched to a gene. The length of the CDR3 is 13 residues.